This TCR beta chain stems from a study of identical twins. Template switching (which added a universal primer site) was used, and cDNA carried unique molecular identifiers. TCRdb re-analysed the 5' RACE reads in MiXCR, keeping a single row per CDR3 protein. This sample has roughly 500,000 distinct CDR3 sequences; 22% occur once, and the top ten carry 0.91%. General observations from the study: Modelling underestimated the level of out-of-frame TCR alpha sharing observed in monozygotic twins. Memory repertoires lacked the insertion deficit that abundant cord blood beta clonotypes showed.

The CDR3 has 12 amino acids. Trimming stripped 7 bases from V and 2 bases from J, with 10 bases between. CDR1 and CDR2 (germline): SQVTM, ANQGSEA. As to this clonotype: Its specificity is unknown.

Another study also made use of these data, one on T cells expressing NK-cell markers.

Source material: CD4+ T cells sorted from blood. This sequence was found in a woman aged 18-30 years in good health. The chain combines TRBV29-1 with TRBJ2-3, with a tentative D call TRBD1 (5 bases). The CDR3 loop is CSAKTDTDTQYF. The CDR3 region has the DNA TGCAGCGCGAAGACAGACACAGATACGCAGTATTTT.